This TCR beta chain comes out of a study of CD4 T cells in relation to SARS-CoV-2 and coronaviruses (dated by TCRdb to the early 2020s). Background for the entire study: A median age of roughly 39 years, with a range of about 20 to 75 years, was recorded for the full convalescent cohort of 12 patients. Among the approximately twelve convalescent patients, 8 males and 4 females were included, and two of the subjects were Hispanic. Patient-derived lymphoblastoid cell lines were used to map the HLA restriction of shared crossreactive spike epitopes. The study assessed, at the TCR clonotype level, memory CD4+ T cell crossreactivity between SARS-CoV-2 and common cold coronavirus spike proteins. The Adaptive Biotechnologies TCR-sequencing kit was used for samples from three pre-COVID donors and for the naive versus memory experiments, whereas the other data were Illumina-based. For other donors in the study, expansion assays were sequenced with a different, Illumina-based TCR-beta assay.

What the work shows at the level of the full study, not this receptor alone: The study was limited by small numbers of patients and tested TCRs. Crossreactive clones showed significantly weaker SARS-CoV-2-driven expansion than monoreactive clones, consistent with antigenic imprinting. Naive versus memory sequencing indicated the assay detects memory recall responses rather than primary responses primed during culture. Approximately 60% of donors had memory CD4+ clonotypes that crossrecognized SARS-CoV-2 and at least one common cold coronavirus spike. Since the crossreactivity analysis centred on spike protein, crossreactivity against other viral proteins was not assessed. Pre-pandemic and post-infection samples were not both contributed by any donor, so tracing of the source of pre-existing responses was limited.

DNA from uncultured naive and memory CD4+ T cells underwent immunoSEQ TCR-beta sequencing at deep resolution. For the original study's pipeline: During preprocessing, nonproductive sequences were removed, along with CDR3s that did not begin with C, did not end with F or W, or were shorter than 7 amino acids. Cultured and uncultured naive and memory CD4+ repertoires were searched for previously identified spike- and CEF-reactive CDR3s. After three terminal residues were trimmed from each end, CDR3 homology was quantified as pairwise Levenshtein distance using the stringdist R package. Entries here come from immuneACCESS through TCRdb and include only in-frame sequences with V and J called. Some clones fail to appear in such tables; in the studies checked, an unresolved V gene covers under half of the shortfall, and the cause of the remainder is unknown. V, J and clone size derive from that table, while D and trimming were established from the DNA sequence. The sample table shows approximately 37,000 clones, and approximately 83% are seen once. The top ten constitute approximately 3.1% of the sample.

Naive and memory CD4+ T cells were separated from cryopreserved PBMCs by first enriching for CD4 and then performing EasySep naive CD4+ T cell enrichment. Ficoll-Paque PLUS gradient centrifugation was used to isolate PBMCs from leukapheresis product or whole blood. PBMCs were either used fresh in the expansion assay or cryopreserved at -140 degrees C. The QIAamp Micro DNA Kit was used to extract genomic DNA from the CD4+ T cells. Of note for this clone: Its antigen is currently not known. Base qualities are not recorded, but no much larger clone differs from it by a single base.

CDR1 and CDR2 are read off the germline V gene as KGHDR and SFDVKD. Between the V and J ends, shortened by 7 bases and 3 bases respectively, the junction contains 15 bases. From its cysteine to its phenylalanine, the CDR3 spans 15 amino acids. Left in the record is the CDR3 DNA by itself, 45 bases read in frame from the first base. Here the chain combines TRBV24-1 and TRBJ2-1, and TRBD2 may be the D gene, going by 5 matching bases. The specimen sequenced was memory CD4+ T cells from PBMCs. Per the publication, the cell subset or site label means: memory (non-naive) CD4+ T cells. This clonotype was sampled from an adult with COVID-19. The bases are TGTGCCACCAGACCTAAGCTAGCAGACTACAATGAGCAGTTCTTC. Its protein product is CATRPKLADYNEQFF.